This T cell receptor (beta chain) derives from a study of OX40 agonist ivuxolimab in advanced cancers. Describing the broader study: The costimulatory receptor OX40 (CD134) was targeted by ivuxolimab, a fully human IgG2 agonistic monoclonal antibody. Intravenous ivuxolimab was administered to patients every 2 weeks at six dose levels: 0.01, 0.1, 0.3, 1.5, 3 and 10 mg/kg. Of the 50 to 55 patients in dose escalation, 19 had hepatocellular carcinoma, roughly 15 had melanoma, 9 had renal cell carcinoma and 9 had head and neck cancer. In the dose-escalation cohort, 75% to 90% of patients were male, and the mean age was approximately 60 years with a range of roughly 20 to 80. Prior anti-PD-1, anti-PD-L1 or anti-CTLA-4 therapy was permitted, and checkpoint inhibitors had been received by about 36% of dose-escalation patients. Three dose-escalation patients achieved partial responses, one with hepatocellular carcinoma and two with cutaneous melanoma. The purpose of peripheral TCRbeta sequencing was to test whether ivuxolimab changed TCR sequence diversity and led to clonal T-cell expansion. The monotherapy dose-escalation portion (N ≈ 57 patients) of the phase I ivuxolimab trial is reported in the paper.

Genomic DNA was isolated from the sorted cells so that the TCRbeta CDR3 region could be sequenced. The immunoSEQ Assay was used to sequence the TCRbeta CDR3 regions. Drawn from immuneACCESS, this table holds only the in-frame rearrangements with V and J called that TCRdb kept. Clones are partly lost; checked studies trace under half to an unresolved V gene and leave the rest unexplained. Within this sample are 43,000 or so clones, with about 83% of them counted one time only. About 14% of the sample lies in the top ten. Here is what the overall study found, with its caveats: The antigen specificity of the peripheral T cells that underwent clonal expansion was not determined. After ivuxolimab, more expanded clones were found on average in CD8+ T cells than in CD4+ T cells. Low levels of normalized T-cell clonal expansion were also seen in some nonresponding patients. Partial responders in the 0.1-3.0 mg/kg groups had among the lowest normalized peripheral clonal expansion, especially among CD8+ T cells. At doses from 0.1 to 3.0 mg/kg, clonal expansion was seen in both CD4+ and CD8+ blood T cells between baseline and week 6.

The trial excluded patients who had a history of autoimmune disease or who were on systemic immunosuppression. Peripheral blood for TCR sequencing was drawn from every dose cohort at baseline, at cycle 4 day 1 and at cycle 7 day 1. The samples were drawn from a first-in-human, open-label, multicenter phase I dose-escalation trial of ivuxolimab. The trial enrolled adults with locally advanced or metastatic head and neck squamous cell, hepatocellular, melanoma or renal cell carcinoma. Before TCR sequencing, CD4+ and CD8+ T cells were separately sorted from peripheral blood. For this clone: Its antigen has not been determined. No much larger clone exists at a distance of one base, and base qualities are not known.

The CDR1 and CDR2 encoded by the germline V gene are MNHEY and SVGAGI. Germline trimming: 6 bases from V, 4 bases from J; junction bases outside gene matches: 8. Reading from cysteine to phenylalanine, the CDR3 counts 15 amino acids. Only the CDR3 part of the read is kept: 45 bases, read in frame from the first base. The sequence joins TRBV6-5 to TRBJ2-7, with 11 bases in between that match TRBD1. The receptor's source is an adult with an advanced solid tumor such as melanoma, head and neck, liver or kidney cancer. The material was CD4+ or CD8+ T cells sorted from blood, obtained in a trial of the OX40 agonist ivuxolimab. The CDR3 protein sequence reads: CASSPVGTGGYEQYF. The nucleotide sequence is TGTGCCAGCAGCCCTGTCGGGACAGGGGGATACGAGCAGTACTTC.